A selection of T cell receptor beta chains follows, all from one sample in a study of control samples from healthy donors and cancer patients. Assay: immunoSEQ multiplex PCR; the TCRdb copy retains only in-frame clones and omits some. The sample comprises almost 85,000 clones, roughly 93% of which are singletons, and 4.5% to 5.5% rests with the top ten. The sample comprised blood. The receptors shown here come from a woman aged 18-29 years in good health. The CDR3 runs from the conserved cysteine through the conserved F or W. The order of the fields is J gene, V gene, CDR3 protein.

j_call: TRBJ2-1; v_call: TRBV28; cdr3_aa: CASSLKVWQFF
j_call: TRBJ1-2; v_call: TRBV28; cdr3_aa: CASTPRQPGGGYTF
j_call: TRBJ2-3; v_call: TRBV3-1/TRBV3-2; cdr3_aa: CASSHPLAGGPNTQYF
j_call: TRBJ2-3; v_call: TRBV9; cdr3_aa: CASSGTSFTDTQYF
j_call: TRBJ1-1; v_call: TRBV19; cdr3_aa: CASSMGTNTEAFF
j_call: TRBJ2-7; v_call: TRBV5-1; cdr3_aa: CASSSGTGLPYEQYF
j_call: TRBJ1-1; v_call: TRBV27; cdr3_aa: CASSFERQGGTEAFF
j_call: TRBJ2-2; v_call: TRBV5-1; cdr3_aa: CASSSTGLDTGELFF
j_call: TRBJ2-1; v_call: TRBV18; cdr3_aa: CASSPLGPGTSIYNEQFF
j_call: TRBJ1-1; v_call: TRBV4-1; cdr3_aa: CASSQVMEWRTEAFF
j_call: TRBJ1-1; v_call: TRBV6-2/TRBV6-3; cdr3_aa: CASSYSDRLYTEAFF
j_call: TRBJ1-2; v_call: TRBV2; cdr3_aa: CASREGTAKNYGYTF
j_call: TRBJ1-1; v_call: TRBV11-3; cdr3_aa: CAPPRDPNTEAFF
j_call: TRBJ2-3; v_call: TRBV4-1; cdr3_aa: CASSQVLAISTDTQYF
j_call: TRBJ1-2; v_call: TRBV29-1; cdr3_aa: CSVVDRSNYGYTF
j_call: TRBJ2-6; v_call: TRBV18; cdr3_aa: CASSPRDSGGSSGANVLTF
j_call: TRBJ2-3; v_call: TRBV27; cdr3_aa: CASTTASTDTQYF
j_call: TRBJ1-3; v_call: TRBV25-1; cdr3_aa: CASNRRGVTGNTIYF
j_call: TRBJ1-1; v_call: TRBV28; cdr3_aa: CATLDTEAFF
j_call: TRBJ1-1; v_call: TRBV5-1; cdr3_aa: CASRGGLLVTEAFF
j_call: TRBJ1-2; v_call: TRBV10-1; cdr3_aa: CASIDGDDYGYTF
j_call: TRBJ1-2; v_call: TRBV19; cdr3_aa: CASSMTGTSYGYTF
j_call: TRBJ1-5; v_call: TRBV7-3; cdr3_aa: CASSLGGGQPQHF
j_call: TRBJ1-1; v_call: TRBV11-2; cdr3_aa: CASRSYGTDNTEAFF
j_call: TRBJ1-2; v_call: TRBV28; cdr3_aa: CASSPEDGRFYGYTF
j_call: TRBJ1-2; v_call: TRBV6-2/TRBV6-3; cdr3_aa: CASSPRQGAMGYGYTF
j_call: TRBJ1-1; v_call: TRBV27; cdr3_aa: CASSRTGSNTEAFF
j_call: TRBJ2-2; v_call: TRBV9; cdr3_aa: CASTAREGRSSGELFF
j_call: TRBJ2-5; v_call: TRBV5-4; cdr3_aa: CASSSPQPGLAETQYF
j_call: TRBJ1-2; v_call: TRBV19; cdr3_aa: CASSKGTGMVNYGYTF
j_call: TRBJ1-6; v_call: TRBV15; cdr3_aa: CATSSASRWPLHF
j_call: TRBJ1-3; v_call: TRBV28; cdr3_aa: CASSFSGNTIYF
j_call: TRBJ1-3; v_call: TRBV9; cdr3_aa: CASSVTVAGNTIYF
j_call: TRBJ1-2; v_call: TRBV19; cdr3_aa: CASTPGQGASNYGYTF
j_call: TRBJ1-5; v_call: TRBV15; cdr3_aa: CATSPRREILSNQPQHF
j_call: TRBJ1-4; v_call: TRBV15; cdr3_aa: CATSRDYAGGATNEKLFF
j_call: TRBJ1-5; v_call: TRBV7-9; cdr3_aa: CASSPRGQDQPQHF
j_call: TRBJ1-3; v_call: TRBV7-7; cdr3_aa: CASSQGATSGNTIYF
j_call: TRBJ1-1; v_call: TRBV6-5; cdr3_aa: CASRLDTMNTEAFF
j_call: TRBJ2-7; v_call: TRBV28; cdr3_aa: CASSRPGGSLGEQYF
j_call: TRBJ2-7; v_call: TRBV2; cdr3_aa: CANQISYEQYF
j_call: TRBJ1-1; v_call: TRBV5-1; cdr3_aa: CASSLEQGWVAFF
j_call: TRBJ1-4; v_call: TRBV9; cdr3_aa: CASSVPRTQWTGVF
j_call: TRBJ2-1; v_call: TRBV15; cdr3_aa: CVTSRDAYNEQFF
j_call: TRBJ1-1; v_call: TRBV5-1; cdr3_aa: CASSLTGAGGTEAFF
j_call: TRBJ1-5; v_call: TRBV28; cdr3_aa: CASNHFKGFRDRFFSNQPQHF
j_call: TRBJ2-1; v_call: TRBV27; cdr3_aa: CASSLGKGRGLYNEQFF
j_call: TRBJ2-1; v_call: TRBV27; cdr3_aa: CASSLGRGVSSYNEQFF
j_call: TRBJ2-1; v_call: TRBV19; cdr3_aa: CASSHLPGQGVGREQFF
j_call: TRBJ2-2; v_call: TRBV19; cdr3_aa: CASSLWASGRHTGELFF
j_call: TRBJ1-6; v_call: TRBV27; cdr3_aa: CATQSLGRGTYNSPLHF
j_call: TRBJ2-1; v_call: TRBV15; cdr3_aa: CATSTRGTYNEQFF
j_call: TRBJ2-5; v_call: TRBV10-2; cdr3_aa: CASSEYETQYF
j_call: TRBJ2-1; v_call: TRBV4-3; cdr3_aa: CASSQDRGLYNEQFF
j_call: TRBJ2-1; v_call: TRBV11-2; cdr3_aa: CASSTTRSYNEQFF
j_call: TRBJ1-2; v_call: TRBV6-4; cdr3_aa: CASSAGTNPWGYTF
j_call: TRBJ1-2; v_call: TRBV6-2/TRBV6-3; cdr3_aa: CASSTRRDYGYTF
j_call: TRBJ1-2; v_call: TRBV6-2/TRBV6-3; cdr3_aa: CASSLTNYGYTF
j_call: TRBJ1-1; v_call: TRBV19; cdr3_aa: CASSIPPGREHTEAFF
j_call: TRBJ2-4; v_call: TRBV2; cdr3_aa: CASSAPTGTGVWNIQYF